The clone carrying this T cell receptor (beta chain) occurred a few times. iRepertoire HTBI primers and Arm-PCR of CDR3 regions built TCR beta libraries. TCRdb called the multiplex PCR reads again in MiXCR, with one record for every CDR3 protein. Of 350,000 to 500,000 distinct CDR3 sequences listed, roughly a fifth were seen once; the top ten hold 14%. This record belongs to a study of regulatory T cells in long-lasting Graves disease. About the study: To qualify as persistent, Graves' disease required over 5 years of antithyroid drugs with positive TSH receptor antibodies.

CDR3 length: 13 residues. Trimming took 11 bases from V and 2 from J, leaving 11 bases between them. Germline-derived CDR1 and CDR2 are KGHDR and SFDVKD. The time point was: persistent/refractory GD, antithyroid drugs over 5 years with positive TRAb. The authors made the TCR library using RNA they extracted from PBMCs. As a group, patients came from one endocrinology department in Xi'an, China. Here the sequenced sample was peripheral blood mononuclear cells (PBMCs), taken when the disease was refractory, from a patient treated with antithyroid drugs. V is TRBV24-1 and J is TRBJ2-2, with D hard to call. The receptor was isolated from a female donor with Graves disease. The CDR3 sequence is CAITDGNTGELFF. DNA for the CDR3: TGTGCCATAACCGACGGAAACACCGGGGAGCTGTTTTTT.